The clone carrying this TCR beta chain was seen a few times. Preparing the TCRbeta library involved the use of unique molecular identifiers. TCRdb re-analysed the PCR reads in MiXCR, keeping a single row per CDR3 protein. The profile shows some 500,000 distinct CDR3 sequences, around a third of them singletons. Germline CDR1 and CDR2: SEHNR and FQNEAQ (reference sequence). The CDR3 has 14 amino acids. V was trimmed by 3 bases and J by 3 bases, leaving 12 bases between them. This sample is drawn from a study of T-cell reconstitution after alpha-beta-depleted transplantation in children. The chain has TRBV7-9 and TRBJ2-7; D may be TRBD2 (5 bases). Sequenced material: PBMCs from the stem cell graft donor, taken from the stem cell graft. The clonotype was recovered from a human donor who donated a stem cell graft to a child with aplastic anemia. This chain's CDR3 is CASSFGESHYEQYF. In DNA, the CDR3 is TGTGCCAGCAGCTTCGGGGAGAGCCACTACGAGCAGTACTTC.